The T cell receptor (beta chain) under discussion was sequenced for a study of blood T cell repertoires in COVID-19 (dated by TCRdb to the early 2020s). For the wider study: The collaborator samples originated in the United States, Italy and Spain and spanned the acute and convalescent phases of COVID-19. The prospective study material was composed of cDNA or gDNA derived from T cells, B-cell-depleted T cells, or PBMCs. Deeply sampled blood TCRbeta repertoires from subjects exposed to, actively infected with, or recovered from COVID-19 were included in the dataset. The repertoires were released in a freely available public database meant as a resource for research on the immune response to SARS-CoV-2. The samples were drawn from the first 160 participants of the ongoing ImmuneRACE study and from 1,254 subjects provided by 6 global collaborators. Sample metadata almost always included a de-identified subject ID, COVID-19 status, age in years and sex. HLA class I and class II types, where available, came from metadata supplied by the sample provider rather than from assay-based typing. What the study reported, not specific to this receptor: The amount of clinical and demographic metadata varied by source and participant and was provided uncurated.

As to this clone: What this receptor recognizes is not known. Base qualities are not provided; no much larger clone lies one nucleotide away.

TCRbeta CDR3 regions were amplified from genomic DNA by means of the immunoSEQ Assay, a bias-controlled multiplex PCR. The authors' pipeline ran thus. Within the assay, amplification of reference gene primers was used to estimate how many nucleated cells each sample contained. To quantify the absolute abundance of each unique TCRbeta CDR3 rearrangement, sequence reads were collapsed and filtered. For each sample, productive Simpson clonality was calculated by taking the square root of Simpson's diversity index across productive rearrangements. The table was pulled from immuneACCESS by TCRdb, which kept in-frame rearrangements only. Such tables lose some clones; where checked, under half of the loss comes from unresolved V genes, and the rest has no known cause. For V, J and clone size, that table is used; D and trimming come from the DNA. Here the sample has about 97,000 clones; about four fifths occur a single time. Jointly, the top ten make up just under 10% of the sample.

V has 6 bases trimmed and J has 4 bases trimmed; junction bases matching no gene number 10. The CDR3 holds 15 amino acids from the cysteine to the phenylalanine. Only CDR3 DNA remains: 45 bases, in frame from the first base. From the germline V gene (reference sequence), CDR1 is LGHDT and CDR2 is YNNKEL. Collaborating institutions collected whole blood in K2EDTA tubes following their own protocols. For TCRbeta analysis, collaborators shipped samples in one of three forms: frozen whole blood, isolated PBMCs, or DNA extracted from either of those sample types. This sequence originates from a man aged 35-49 years with active or convalescent COVID-19. The chain is encoded by TRBV3-1 (or the pseudogene TRBV3-2) joined to TRBJ2-5, with TRBD2 matching 8 junction bases. The specimen was peripheral blood. CDR3 reads: CASSHGGAGPETQYF. Here is the DNA: TGTGCCAGCAGTCACGGGGGGGCCGGGCCAGAGACCCAGTACTTC.